A few counts support the clone carrying this T cell receptor (beta chain). Its target is unknown. These data originate in a study of identical twins. TCRdb analysed the 5' RACE reads with MiXCR anew, one entry per CDR3 protein. The sample lists hundreds of thousands of distinct CDR3 sequences, approximately 24% occurring once. General study findings and limits: Invariant MAIT and iNKT cells could partly confound zero-insertion analyses. Twins' excess sharing was less marked for out-of-frame beta sequences.

Germline V lookup: CDR1 MGHDK, CDR2 SYGVNS. The V gene end was trimmed by 4 bases and the J gene end by 2 bases; junction bases not matched to a gene: 2. This CDR3 region has 14 residues. This same sample was also taken into another study, of T cells expressing NK-cell markers. That study reports: Within several experiments, an anti-gamma-delta TCR antibody kept the sorting limited to alpha-beta TCR T cells. A few of the donors also had these clonotypes leading their CD3+CD56-NKG2C+ fraction.

The receptor was derived from a woman between 18 and 29 years old in good health. Material: CD4+ T cells sorted from blood. This chain connects TRBV25-1 to TRBJ2-7, with 10 bases fitting TRBD2. The CDR3 sequence: CASSGSGGAYEQYF. CDR3 bases: TGTGCCAGCAGTGGGAGCGGGGGGGCCTACGAGCAGTACTTC.